This T cell receptor (beta chain) was captured by sequencing in a study of T cells in Graves' hyperthyroidism and ophthalmopathy. Study-wide results and limits: Peripheral blood also featured most of the thyroid clonotypes expanded above 0.001. The model foresaw ophthalmopathy a median around seven months prior to onset. A model of 13 V-J features distinguished ophthalmopathy from stable hyperthyroidism.

Germline trimming cut 5 bases from V and 9 bases from J; bases unmatched to any gene: 9. The CDR3 has 14 residues. CDR1 is MNHNS, CDR2 SASEGT, per germline. RNA transcripts gave rise to amplified TCR beta CDR3 regions. The TCR CDR3 was amplified in a first-round RT-PCR using the HTBI primer set. TCRdb independently ran MiXCR on the multiplex PCR reads; one entry per CDR3 protein. Of some 320,000 distinct CDR3 sequences in the sample, roughly an eighth were seen once. Of note for this clonotype: The antigen is not known.

The chain couples TRBV6-1 to TRBJ1-1, with 10 bases identical to TRBD1. Sequencing was carried out using blood. This sequence originates from a middle-aged woman with Graves' ophthalmopathy. CDR3 DNA: TGTGCCAGCAGTCCTGGGACAGGGGATCGAAAAGCTTTCTTT. It yields the protein CASSPGTGDRKAFF.